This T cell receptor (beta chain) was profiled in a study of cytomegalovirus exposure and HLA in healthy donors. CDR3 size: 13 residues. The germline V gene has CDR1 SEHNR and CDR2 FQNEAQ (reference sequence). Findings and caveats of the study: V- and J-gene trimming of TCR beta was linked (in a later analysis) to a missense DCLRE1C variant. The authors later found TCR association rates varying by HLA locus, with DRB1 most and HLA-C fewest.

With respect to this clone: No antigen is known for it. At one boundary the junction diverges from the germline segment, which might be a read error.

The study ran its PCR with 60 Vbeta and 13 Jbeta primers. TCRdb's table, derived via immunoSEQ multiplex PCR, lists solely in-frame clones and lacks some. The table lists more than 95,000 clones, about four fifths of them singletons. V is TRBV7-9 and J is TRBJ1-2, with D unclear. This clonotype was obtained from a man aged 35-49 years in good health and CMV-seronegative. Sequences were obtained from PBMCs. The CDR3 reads CSSSLISGYGYTF. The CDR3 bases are TGTTCCAGCAGCTTAATTTCAGGCTATGGCTACACCTTC.